A selection of T cell receptor beta chains follows, all from one sample in a study of T-cell memory formation after mild COVID-19. TCRdb itself ran the 5' RACE reads through MiXCR, one entry per CDR3 protein. The repertoire has around 300,000 distinct CDR3 sequences, roughly 13% of them found once; the top ten carry 20% to 25%. The sample was PBMCs or a T cell subset sorted from them (not recorded which). These receptors were collected from a man younger than 30 who had mild COVID-19 (a few samples of this study predate the infection). Cell type and time point are not known. The CDR3 runs from the conserved cysteine through the conserved F or W. The D gene is left open where the match is weak. Some rows have no size entry. The others give once, few or many, or a class for an expanded clone.

>TRBJ1-2|-|-|TRBV3-1
CASSQNTPTNYGYTF
TGTGCCAGCAGCCAAAACACACCTACTAACTATGGCTACACCTTC
>TRBJ1-1|-|-|TRBV11-1
CASSLFRVTEAFF
TGTGCCAGCAGCTTATTTCGAGTCACTGAAGCTTTCTTT
>TRBJ2-7|few|-|TRBV6-2/TRBV6-3
CASSHGVEQYF
TGTGCCAGCAGTCACGGGGTTGAGCAGTACTTC
>TRBJ2-2|-|-|TRBV7-9
CASSLGSRELFF
TGTGCCAGCAGCCTCGGGAGTAGGGAGCTGTTTTTT
>TRBJ2-1|few|-|TRBV4-1
CASSQAMNNEQFF
TGCGCCAGCAGCCAAGCTATGAACAATGAGCAGTTCTTC
>TRBJ2-1|many|-|TRBV7-9
CASSPPGDRYNEQFF
TGTGCCAGCAGCCCGCCGGGGGACCGATACAATGAGCAGTTCTTC
>TRBJ1-3|-|-|TRBV4-3
CASSQLQGLYGNTIYF
TGCGCCAGCAGCCAATTGCAGGGATTGTATGGAAACACCATATATTTT
>TRBJ2-2|few|-|TRBV7-9
CASSRSRAGTGELFF
TGTGCCAGCAGCCGTTCCAGGGCGGGCACCGGGGAGCTGTTTTTT
>TRBJ2-1|-|TRBD1|TRBV20-1
CSAPRGPTYNEQFF
TGCAGTGCTCCCAGGGGGCCCACATACAATGAGCAGTTCTTC
>TRBJ2-5|many|TRBD2|TRBV12-3/TRBV12-4
CASSPRPGLAGKTQYF
TGTGCCAGCAGTCCTCGACCGGGACTAGCGGGGAAGACCCAGTACTTC